This T cell receptor (beta chain) was retrieved from a study of OX40 agonist ivuxolimab in advanced cancers. The method was immunoSEQ multiplex PCR; TCRdb's version includes in-frame clones alone and lacks a portion of them. This repertoire shows under 95,000 clones, around 90% found once; its top ten account for about 0.2%. The source material was CD4+ or CD8+ T cells sorted from blood, sampled in a trial of the OX40 agonist ivuxolimab. This TCR came from an adult with an advanced solid tumor such as melanoma, head and neck, liver or kidney cancer.

The CDR3 loop reads CASSLGQGQPLHF. DNA of the CDR3: TGTGCCAGCAGCTTAGGACAGGGTCAACCCCTCCACTTT. The chain has TRBV7-6 and TRBJ1-6; 7 bases are shared with TRBD1. Unmatched junction bases numbered 3, after V lost 1 base and J lost 12 bases. Germline-derived CDR1 and CDR2 are SGHVS and FNYEAQ. CDR3 size: 13 residues.